This T cell receptor beta chain was captured by sequencing in a study of vaccination and CD4 T cells after COVID-19. Treatment reported: approximately 9-day PBMC culture with coronavirus spike peptide pools or control peptides (ViraFEST assay). These CD4+ T cells came from an unexposed donor, sampled before the COVID-19 pandemic (2011-2018). An Oncomine TCR Beta short-read assay was used to sequence the DNA from cultured CD4+ T cells. Extraction of genomic DNA was performed on cultured CD4+ T cells. TCRdb redid the calling of the PCR reads with MiXCR, one entry per CDR3 protein. The sample holds fewer than 10,000 distinct CDR3 sequences; about 30% are singletons and the top ten take under 25%. The J segment lost 4 bases and the V segment lost 1 base, leaving 5 bases of the junction unmatched. Germline CDR1 and CDR2: SGHVS and FNYEAQ. The CDR3 length is 16 residues. This clonotype was recorded a few times. Its antigen remains unidentified.

Sequenced input: CD4+ T cells from blood, cultured in vitro. This sequence was found in a human donor in good health. This chain joins TRBV7-6 and TRBJ2-2; 8 bases are a match to TRBD2. Here the CDR3 reads CASSLVGAGATGELFF. The CDR3 region has the DNA TGTGCCAGCAGCTTAGTGGGAGCGGGAGCCACCGGGGAGCTGTTTTTT.